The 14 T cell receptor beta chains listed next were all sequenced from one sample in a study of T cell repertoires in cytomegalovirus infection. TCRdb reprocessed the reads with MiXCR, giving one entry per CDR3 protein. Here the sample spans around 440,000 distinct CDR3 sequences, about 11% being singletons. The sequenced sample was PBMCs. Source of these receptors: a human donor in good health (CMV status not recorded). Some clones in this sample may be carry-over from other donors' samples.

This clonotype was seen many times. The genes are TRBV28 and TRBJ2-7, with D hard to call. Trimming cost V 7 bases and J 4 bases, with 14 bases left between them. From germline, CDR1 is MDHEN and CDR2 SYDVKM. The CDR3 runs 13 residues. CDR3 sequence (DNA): TGTGCCAGCAATGGTCCATTGACGTACGAGCAGTACTTC. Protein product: CASNGPLTYEQYF.

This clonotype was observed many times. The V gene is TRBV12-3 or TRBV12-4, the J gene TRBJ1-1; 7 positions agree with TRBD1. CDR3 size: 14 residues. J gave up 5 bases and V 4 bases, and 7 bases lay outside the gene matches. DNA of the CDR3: TGTGCCAGCAGTTCTCCGACAGGGAGGACTGAAGCTTTCTTT. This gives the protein CASSSPTGRTEAFF.

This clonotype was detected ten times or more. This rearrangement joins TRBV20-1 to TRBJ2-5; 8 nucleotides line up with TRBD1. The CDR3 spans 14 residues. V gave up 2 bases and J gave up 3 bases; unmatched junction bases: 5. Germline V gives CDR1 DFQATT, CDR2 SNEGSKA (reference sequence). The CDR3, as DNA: TGCAGTGCTAGATATCCGACAGGGGAAGAGACCCAGTACTTC. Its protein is CSARYPTGEETQYF.

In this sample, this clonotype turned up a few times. The CDR3 nucleotides read TGTGCCAGCAGTCCGACGGGACTAGCGGGAGCTAGCACAGATACGCAGTATTTT. Translation gives CASSPTGLAGASTDTQYF. V gene TRBV28 combines with J gene TRBJ2-3; 14 nucleotides align to TRBD2. From germline, CDR1 is MDHEN and CDR2 SYDVKM. V lost 5 bases to trimming and J lost 0 bases; unmatched junction nucleotides: 7. This CDR3 comprises 18 residues.

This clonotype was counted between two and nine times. The CDR3 DNA sequence: TGTGCCAGCAGTTTAGCGAGAATAGCGGGGGGGACATACGAGCAGTACTTC. This encodes CASSLARIAGGTYEQYF. V usage is TRBV12-3 or TRBV12-4 and J usage is TRBJ2-7; 11 positions match TRBD2. CDR3 length: 17 amino acids. After removal of 0 bases from V and 4 bases from J, the junction contained 8 bases not matched to a gene.

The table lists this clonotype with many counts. This CDR3 reads CASSSGGSETQYF. Here the CDR3 DNA reads TGTGCCAGCAGTTCAGGGGGTTCGGAGACCCAGTACTTC. This chain uses TRBV28 with TRBJ2-5; 7 bases map to TRBD1. J gave up 5 bases and V 4 bases, and 4 bases lay outside the gene matches. The CDR3 consists of 13 residues. CDR1 and CDR2 from the germline V gene are MDHEN and SYDVKM. Based on the CDR3 plus reference TRBV28 and TRBJ2-5, the full variable domain is DVKVTQSSRYLVKRTGEKVFLECVQDMDHENMFWYRQDPGLGLRLIYFSYDVKMKEKGDIPEGYSVSREKKERFSLILESASTNQTSMYLCASSSGGSETQYFGPGTRLLVL.

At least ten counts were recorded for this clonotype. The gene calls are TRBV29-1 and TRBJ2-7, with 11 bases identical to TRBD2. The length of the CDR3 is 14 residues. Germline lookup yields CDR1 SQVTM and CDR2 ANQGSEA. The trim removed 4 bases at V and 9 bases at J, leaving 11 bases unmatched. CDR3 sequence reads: CSVAPRLAGSPQYF. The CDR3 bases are TGCAGCGTTGCTCCCCGACTAGCGGGATCTCCGCAGTACTTC.

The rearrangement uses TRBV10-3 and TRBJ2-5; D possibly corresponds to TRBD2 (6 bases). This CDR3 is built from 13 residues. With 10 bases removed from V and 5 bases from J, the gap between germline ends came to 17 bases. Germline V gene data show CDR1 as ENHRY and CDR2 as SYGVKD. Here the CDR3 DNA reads TGTGCCAGCGGCATGGAGGGGCAGGAGACCCAGTACTTC. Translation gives CASGMEGQETQYF.

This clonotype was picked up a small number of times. Written as DNA, the CDR3 is TGTGCCAGCAGGTCCTCCGGGACTAGCACAGATACGCAGTATTTT. Translating it yields CASRSSGTSTDTQYF. The chain is built from TRBV28 and TRBJ2-3; tentatively, D is TRBD2 (6 bases). V was clipped by 6 bases and J by 0 bases, with 13 bases between them. Looked up from germline, CDR1 is MDHEN and CDR2 is SYDVKM. The CDR3 spans 15 residues.

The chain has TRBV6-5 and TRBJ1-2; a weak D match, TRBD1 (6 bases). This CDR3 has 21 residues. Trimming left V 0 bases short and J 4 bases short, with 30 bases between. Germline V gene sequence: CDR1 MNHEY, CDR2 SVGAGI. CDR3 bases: TGTGCCAGCAGTTACTCCGCTCACCCCGGGGGCAGAATAGTTGAGGTCTATGGCTACACCTTC. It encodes CASSYSAHPGGRIVEVYGYTF.

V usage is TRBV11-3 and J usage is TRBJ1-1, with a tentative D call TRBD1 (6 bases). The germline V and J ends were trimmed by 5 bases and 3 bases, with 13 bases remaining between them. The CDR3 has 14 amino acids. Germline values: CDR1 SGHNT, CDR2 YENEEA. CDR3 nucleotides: TGTGCCAGCAGCGGAGGCAGGGGAGACACTGAAGCTTTCTTT. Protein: CASSGGRGDTEAFF.

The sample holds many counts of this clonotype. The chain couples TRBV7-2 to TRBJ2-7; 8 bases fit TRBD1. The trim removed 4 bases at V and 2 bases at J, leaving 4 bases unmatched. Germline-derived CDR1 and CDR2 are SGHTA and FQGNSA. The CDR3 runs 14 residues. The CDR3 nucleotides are TGTGCCAGCAGCTCACAGGGGGGACCCTACGAGCAGTACTTC. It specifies CASSSQGGPYEQYF.

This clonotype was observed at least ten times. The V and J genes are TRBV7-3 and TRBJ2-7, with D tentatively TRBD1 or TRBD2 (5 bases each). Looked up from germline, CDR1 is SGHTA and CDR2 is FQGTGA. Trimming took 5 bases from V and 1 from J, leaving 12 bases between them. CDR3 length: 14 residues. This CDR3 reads CASSPGSGSYEQYF. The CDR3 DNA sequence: TGTGCCAGCAGCCCAGGGTCGGGATCCTACGAGCAGTACTTC.

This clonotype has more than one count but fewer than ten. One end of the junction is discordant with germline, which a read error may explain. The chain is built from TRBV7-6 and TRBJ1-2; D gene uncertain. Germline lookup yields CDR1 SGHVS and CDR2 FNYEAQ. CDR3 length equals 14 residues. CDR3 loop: CASNLGRINYGYTF. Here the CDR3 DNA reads TGTGCCAGCAACTTAGGGAGGATCAACTATGGCTACACCTTC.